The next 5 T cell receptor beta chains were all read from a single sample in a study of CD8+ T cells in alopecia areata. cDNA prepared by RNA extraction and subsequent reverse transcription served as the template for sequencing. Libraries were prepared by immunoSEQ multiplex PCR; TCRdb keeps only in-frame clonotypes and omits some of them. The sample holds 100,000 to 150,000 clones; less than 75% are singletons and the top ten take nearly 30%. The treatment is: oral pan-JAK inhibitor, 5-10 mg twice daily. Sequences were derived from CD8+ T cells sorted from blood, sampled at week 4, from a patient treated with tofacitinib. The receptors were sampled from a human donor with alopecia areata.

J is TRBJ2-1 and V is TRBV6-5; possibly TRBD1 or TRBD2 for D (5 bases each). V gave up 0 bases and J gave up 10 bases, with 13 bases separating them. In germline, CDR1 is MNHEY, CDR2 SVGAGI. This CDR3 is 14 amino acids long. The CDR3 reads CASSYSITGQEQFF. The CDR3 nucleotides are TGTGCCAGCAGTTACTCGATTACGGGGCAAGAGCAGTTCTTC.

This chain connects TRBV11-1 to TRBJ2-7; unclear D gene. The CDR3 has 13 amino acids. Germline-derived CDR1 and CDR2 are SGHAT and FQDESV (reference sequence). With 4 bases removed from V and 2 bases from J, the gap between germline ends came to 9 bases. The CDR3, as DNA: TGTGCCAGCAGCTCAGACGGAACCTACGAGCAGTACTTC. Translation gives CASSSDGTYEQYF.

The chain links TRBV29-1 to TRBJ1-4; D gene uncertain. Germline-derived CDR1 and CDR2 are SQVTM and ANQGSEA. The CDR3 runs to 14 residues. Trimming removed 2 bases from V and 4 bases from J, with 11 bases in between. CDR3 nucleotide sequence: TGCAGCGTTGAACTGCGGGATAGTAATGAAAAACTGTTTTTT. As protein: CSVELRDSNEKLFF.

The rearrangement links TRBV30 to TRBJ2-7; the D gene could be TRBD1 or TRBD2 (6 bases each). The ends were cut back, 0 bases at V and 0 bases at J, with 12 bases in the middle. Germline-derived CDR1 and CDR2 are GTSNPN and SVGIG (reference sequence). This CDR3 comprises 15 residues. The CDR3 sequence: CAWSVGGQGSYEQYF. CDR3 nucleotide sequence: TGTGCCTGGAGTGTAGGGGGGCAGGGCTCCTACGAGCAGTACTTC.

The gene calls are TRBV5-4 and TRBJ2-5; possible D gene TRBD2, 6 bases. Trimming stripped 4 bases from V and 6 bases from J, with 13 bases between. The germline gives CDR1 SGHNT, CDR2 YYREEE (reference sequence). This CDR3 is built from 13 residues. The CDR3 nucleotides are TGTGCCAGCAGCCAAGGGGAGGAGAAGACCCAGTACTTC. Its protein product is CASSQGEEKTQYF. Drawing the rest from reference TRBV5-4 and TRBJ2-5, the complete variable domain is ETGVTQSPTHLIKTRGQQVTLRCSSQSGHNTVSWYQQALGQGPQFIFQYYREEENGRGNFPPRFSGLQFPNYSSELNVNALELDDSALYLCASSQGEEKTQYFGPGTRLLVL.